A single sample is the source of the 21 T cell receptor beta chains below, sequenced in a study of regulatory T cells in long-lasting Graves disease. Indicated time point: newly diagnosed GD, antithyroid drugs for less than 3 months. After RNA was extracted from PBMCs, the TCR library was made from it. CDR3-region Arm-PCR and iRepertoire HTBI primers produced the TCR beta libraries. TCRdb passed the multiplex PCR reads through MiXCR, listing each CDR3 protein once. The sample gives 200,000 to 250,000 distinct CDR3 sequences, roughly 19% of which show up once; about 12% is in the top ten. These data are also associated with another study on T cells in Graves' hyperthyroidism and ophthalmopathy.

The sequenced sample was peripheral blood mononuclear cells (PBMCs), obtained at new diagnosis, from a patient treated with antithyroid drugs. Source of these receptors: a woman aged 25 to 39 with Graves disease.

In this sample, this clonotype turned up many times. This rearrangement joins TRBV20-1 to TRBJ1-2, with 9 bases matching TRBD1. CDR3 length: 14 residues. Trimming took 4 bases from V and 4 from J; bases not matched to a gene: 7. Germline V gene data show CDR1 as DFQATT and CDR2 as SNEGSKA (reference sequence). CDR3 protein: CSATWTGDLYGYTF. CDR3 bases: TGCAGTGCTACCTGGACAGGGGACCTCTATGGCTACACCTTC.

In its sample, this clonotype was seen many times. This chain joins TRBV6-2 or TRBV6-3 and TRBJ2-2, with a possible D match to TRBD1 (5 bases). CDR3 length: 14 amino acids. CDR1 MNHEY and CDR2 SVGEGT come from the germline V gene. Trimming cost V 1 base and J 7 bases, with 10 bases left between them. This chain's CDR3 is CASSYLGPDGELFF. CDR3 coding DNA: TGTGCCAGCAGTTACTTGGGGCCTGACGGGGAGCTGTTTTTT.

This clonotype was observed a handful of times. V gene TRBV30 combines with J gene TRBJ1-3; D is ambiguous. Trimming removed 5 bases at V and 5 bases at J, with 13 bases between. Germline V gene sequence: CDR1 GTSNPN, CDR2 SVGIG (reference sequence). This CDR3 has 13 residues. CDR3 sequence reads: CAWYVGGRNTIYF. Here the CDR3 DNA reads TGTGCCTGGTACGTGGGTGGTAGAAACACCATATATTTT.

This chain uses TRBV19 with TRBJ2-2; 10 bases map to TRBD2. The CDR3 runs to 15 residues. Trimming removed 7 bases from V and 4 bases from J; junction bases left unmatched: 6. Germline values: CDR1 LNHDA, CDR2 SQIVND (reference sequence). This CDR3 reads CASTPSGGPTGELFF. The CDR3 region has the DNA TGTGCCAGTACCCCTAGCGGGGGCCCCACCGGGGAGCTGTTTTTT.

This clonotype has at least ten counts. The chain uses TRBV29-1 and TRBJ2-5, with TRBD1 as a possible D gene (5 bases). CDR1 SQVTM and CDR2 ANQGSEA come from the germline V gene. V gave up 4 bases and J gave up 4 bases, with 13 bases separating them. The CDR3 spans 13 residues. The CDR3: CSVADSPPETQYF. The CDR3 DNA reads TGCAGCGTTGCCGACAGCCCCCCAGAGACCCAGTACTTC.

This clonotype was recorded a few times. The V gene is TRBV2, the J gene TRBJ2-5; D may correspond to TRBD1 or TRBD2 (5 bases each). The CDR3 is 14 residues long. The germline V and J ends were trimmed by 7 bases and 1 base, with 13 bases remaining between them. Germline V lookup: CDR1 SNHLY, CDR2 FYNNEI. This chain's CDR3 is CASNRDGGQETQYF. The DNA for the CDR3 is TGTGCCAGCAACCGGGACGGAGGCCAAGAGACCCAGTACTTC.

The chain employs TRBV2 and TRBJ2-2; a weak D match, TRBD1 (6 bases). Per the germline V gene, CDR1 is SNHLY and CDR2 is FYNNEI. The CDR3 is 14 residues long. Trimming pared 6 bases from V and 4 bases from J, leaving 12 bases between. Here the CDR3 reads CASREQTGTGELFF. The CDR3 nucleotides are TGTGCCAGCAGGGAACAGACAGGCACCGGGGAGCTGTTTTTT. Using reference TRBV2 and TRBJ2-2 for the parts outside the CDR3, the full variable domain is EPEVTQTPSHQVTQMGQEVILRCVPISNHLYFYWYRQILGQKVEFLVSFYNNEISEKSEIFDDQFSVERPDGSNFTLKIRSTKLEDSAMYFCASREQTGTGELFFGEGSRLTVL.

This clonotype has a count of ten or more. This chain links TRBV12-3 or TRBV12-4 with TRBJ1-5, with D possibly matching TRBD1 (6 bases). This CDR3 region has 13 residues. V lost 3 bases and J lost 3, with 6 bases in between. The CDR3 protein is CASSLGANQPQHF. CDR3 sequence (DNA): TGTGCCAGCAGTTTGGGGGCCAATCAGCCCCAGCATTTT.

The V and J genes are TRBV3-1 and TRBJ1-6; TRBD1 might be the D (6 bases). This CDR3 has 16 amino acids. Germline V gives CDR1 LGHDT, CDR2 YNNKEL (reference sequence). Trimming stripped 3 bases from V and 6 bases from J, with 15 bases between. The CDR3: CASSQGAPESNSPLHF. For the CDR3, the DNA is TGTGCCAGCAGCCAGGGGGCGCCGGAGAGTAATTCACCCCTCCACTTT. Full variable domain (rest looked up from reference TRBV3-1 and TRBJ1-6): DTAVSQTPKYLVTQMGNDKSIKCEQNLGHDTMYWYKQDSKKFLKIMFSYNNKELIINETVPNRFSPKSPDKAHLNLHINSLELGDSAVYFCASSQGAPESNSPLHFGNGTRLTVT.

This clonotype showed up many times. V and J are TRBV14 and TRBJ2-3; TRBD2 agrees at 10 bases. CDR3 size: 15 residues. V lost 6 bases and J lost 2; bases outside the gene matches: 5. Per germline, CDR1 SGHDN and CDR2 FVKESK. This chain's CDR3 is CASRPTSGLTDTQYF. The CDR3 DNA follows: TGTGCCAGCAGACCGACTAGCGGGCTCACAGATACGCAGTATTTT.

This clonotype was recorded many times. The chain recombines TRBV6-1 with TRBJ1-6; no firm D call. Germline V gives CDR1 MNHNS, CDR2 SASEGT. The germline V and J ends were trimmed by 1 base and 7 bases, with 14 bases remaining between them. The CDR3 has 16 amino acids. The CDR3 spells CASSEVVGIPNSPLHF. The DNA for the CDR3 is TGTGCCAGCAGTGAAGTTGTAGGGATTCCGAATTCACCCCTCCACTTT.

The count of this clonotype is one. The V and J genes are TRBV12-3 or TRBV12-4 and TRBJ2-5; D ambiguous. The CDR3 is 13 residues long. The V and J ends lost 3 bases and 2 bases respectively, with 7 bases between them. The CDR3 DNA reads TGTGCCAGCAGTTTTGTACCTCAAGAGACCCAGTACTTC. It translates to CASSFVPQETQYF.

This clonotype has ten or more counts. This chain joins TRBV28 and TRBJ1-4, with D tentatively TRBD1 (5 bases). The ends were cut back, 6 bases at V and 4 bases at J, with 12 bases in the middle. The CDR3 is made up of 14 amino acids. CDR1 and CDR2 (germline): MDHEN, SYDVKM. For the CDR3, the DNA is TGTGCCAGCAGCTTACGAGGGGTTAATGAAAAACTGTTTTTT. It codes for CASSLRGVNEKLFF.

Only a few counts were recorded for this clonotype. One end of the junction fails to match germline, which may point to a read error. This chain uses TRBV6-1 with TRBJ2-7; the match to TRBD2 covers 11 bases. This CDR3 spans 17 amino acids. Germline loops: CDR1 MNHNS, CDR2 SASEGT. The CDR3 DNA reads as TGTACCAGCAGTCGCCGGGCTAGCGGGGGGTTCACCTACGAGCAGTACTTC. Translation: CTSSRRASGGFTYEQYF.

The chain links TRBV27 to TRBJ2-1; D is possibly TRBD1 (6 bases). The length of the CDR3 is 15 residues. The germline CDR1 and CDR2 sequences are MNHEY and SMNVEV (reference sequence). Deletions cut 3 bases from V and 6 bases from J, with 15 bases between. The chain's CDR3 is CASSLRGSLPNEQFF. CDR3 DNA: TGTGCCAGCAGTTTGAGGGGGTCCCTCCCCAATGAGCAGTTCTTC.

This clonotype was seen ten or more times. The rearrangement uses TRBV28 and TRBJ2-1, with TRBD2 identical over 7 bases. V gave up 5 bases and J gave up 8 bases; unmatched junction bases: 9. Germline V gene data show CDR1 as MDHEN and CDR2 as SYDVKM. The CDR3 is 14 residues long. Here the CDR3 DNA reads TGTGCCAGCAGTCTCCTGACTAGCCACCATGAGCAGTTCTTC. Translated: CASSLLTSHHEQFF.

This clonotype was detected many times. The chain couples TRBV12-3 or TRBV12-4 to TRBJ1-5; 8 nucleotides line up with TRBD1. The CDR3 runs to 17 residues. The V segment lost 3 bases and the J segment 0 bases; nucleotides outside the gene matches: 7. The CDR3 reads CASSFRTGRYSNQPQHF. The CDR3 region has the DNA TGTGCCAGCAGTTTCCGGACAGGGAGGTATAGCAATCAGCCCCAGCATTTT.

This clonotype has ten or more counts. The CDR3 loop reads CSARRSGSRSYNEQFF. DNA for the CDR3: TGCAGCGCGAGACGTAGCGGGAGTCGATCCTACAATGAGCAGTTCTTC. J is TRBJ2-1 and V is TRBV29-1; TRBD2 matches 9 bases. Germline trimming cut 7 bases from V and 1 base from J; bases unmatched to any gene: 11. This CDR3 is 16 amino acids long. Germline CDR1 reads SQVTM; CDR2 reads ANQGSEA.

This clonotype was counted ten times or more. This CDR3 is CAWTGSYSYEQYF. DNA for the CDR3: TGTGCCTGGACGGGCAGTTACTCCTACGAGCAGTACTTC. The J gene is TRBJ2-7, the V gene TRBV30; D call uncertain. CDR1 is GTSNPN and CDR2 is SVGIG in the germline V gene (reference sequence). V was cut by 4 bases and J by 0 bases, with 10 bases left in between. The CDR3 is made up of 13 amino acids.

Ten or more counts support this clonotype. CDR3 in amino acids: CASRTTEYQETQYF. In DNA, the CDR3 is TGTGCCAGCAGAACGACAGAGTACCAAGAGACCCAGTACTTC. The V gene is TRBV5-5, the J gene TRBJ2-5; a weak D match, TRBD1 (5 bases). Per germline, CDR1 SGHKS and CDR2 YYEKEE (reference sequence). This CDR3 is 14 amino acids long. V lost 5 bases and J lost 0, with 11 bases in between. The complete variable domain, with remaining parts taken from reference TRBV5-5 and TRBJ2-5, reads DAGVTQSPTHLIKTRGQQVTLRCSPISGHKSVSWYQQVLGQGPQFIFQYYEKEERGRGNFPDRFSARQFPNYSSELNVNALLLGDSALYLCASRTTEYQETQYFGPGTRLLVL.

This clonotype came up many times. The chain employs TRBV5-1 and TRBJ1-6, with TRBD1 as a possible D gene (5 bases). Per germline, CDR1 SGHRS and CDR2 YFSETQ. The CDR3 totals 14 residues. V was clipped by 1 base and J by 8 bases, with 10 bases between them. CDR3 nucleotide sequence: TGCGCCAGCAGCTTGTTTATGGGGGATTCACCCCTCCACTTT. Its protein is CASSLFMGDSPLHF.